The present T cell receptor (beta chain) was sequenced within a study of identifying expanded T cells in peripheral blood. Germline CDR1 and CDR2: MNHNS and SASEGT. The CDR3 contains 13 residues. V lost 2 bases, J lost 3 bases, and 7 bases lay in between. The assay was immunoSEQ multiplex PCR, and TCRdb's table has in-frame clones only and misses some. The sample shows 75,000 to 95,000 clones, approximately 90% of them seen only once. Sequenced: blood. The chain recombines TRBV6-1 with TRBJ1-2; D unresolved. The clonotype originates from a person aged 18 to 70 in good health. The CDR3 sequence is CASSELRYYGYTF. DNA of the CDR3: TGTGCCAGCAGTGAACTACGGTACTATGGCTACACCTTC.